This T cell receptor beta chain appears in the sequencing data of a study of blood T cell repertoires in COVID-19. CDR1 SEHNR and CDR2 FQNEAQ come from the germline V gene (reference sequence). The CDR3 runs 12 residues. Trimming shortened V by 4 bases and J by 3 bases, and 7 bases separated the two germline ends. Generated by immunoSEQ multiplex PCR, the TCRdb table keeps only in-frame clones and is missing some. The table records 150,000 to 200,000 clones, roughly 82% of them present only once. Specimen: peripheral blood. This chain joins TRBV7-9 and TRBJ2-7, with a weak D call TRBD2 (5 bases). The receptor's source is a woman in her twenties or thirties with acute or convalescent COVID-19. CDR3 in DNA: TGTGCCAGCAGCTCCGACTACTACGAGCAGTACTTC. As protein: CASSSDYYEQYF.